The 2 T cell receptor beta chains given below trace back to one sample, sequenced in a study of blood T cell repertoires in COVID-19. TCRdb's copy holds only in-frame clones and misses some; the assay was immunoSEQ multiplex PCR. The sample yields approximately 200,000 clones, roughly four fifths seen once. Sequencing was done on a sample of PBMCs or T cells enriched from blood (not recorded which). These receptor sequences come from a woman aged 40 to 50 with acute COVID-19.

The rearrangement uses TRBV12-3 or TRBV12-4 and TRBJ1-2; possible D gene TRBD1, 6 bases. The CDR3 has 11 residues. The CDR3 DNA is TGTGCGACAGGACGGGGCTATGGCTACACCTTC. Protein sequence: CATGRGYGYTF.

The chain joins TRBV6-5 to TRBJ2-1; TRBD2 might be the D (6 bases). This CDR3 region has 13 residues. The germline V gene has CDR1 MNHEY and CDR2 SVGAGI. The V end lost 2 bases, the J end lost 9 bases, and 11 bases lay between the germline ends. For the CDR3, the DNA is TGTGCCAGCAGTTACGAGGGAGGTAGTGAGCAGTTCTTC. It translates to CASSYEGGSEQFF.